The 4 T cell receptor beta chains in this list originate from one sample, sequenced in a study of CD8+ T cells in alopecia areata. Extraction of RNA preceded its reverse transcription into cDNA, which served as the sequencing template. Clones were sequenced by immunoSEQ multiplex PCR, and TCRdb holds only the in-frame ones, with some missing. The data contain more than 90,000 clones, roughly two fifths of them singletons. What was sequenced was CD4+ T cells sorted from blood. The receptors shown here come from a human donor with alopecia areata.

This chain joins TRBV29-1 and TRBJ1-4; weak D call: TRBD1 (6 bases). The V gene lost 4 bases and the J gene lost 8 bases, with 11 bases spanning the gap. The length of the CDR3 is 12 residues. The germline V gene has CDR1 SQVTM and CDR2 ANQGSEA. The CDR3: CSVGGAGEKLFF. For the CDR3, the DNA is TGCAGCGTTGGGGGGGCCGGAGAAAAACTGTTTTTT.

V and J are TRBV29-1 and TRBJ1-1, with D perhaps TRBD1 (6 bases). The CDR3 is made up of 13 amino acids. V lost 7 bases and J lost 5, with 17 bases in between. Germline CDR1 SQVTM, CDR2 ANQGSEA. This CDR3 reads CSATLTGTTEAFF. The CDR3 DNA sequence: TGCAGCGCGACATTAACAGGGACTACTGAAGCTTTCTTT.

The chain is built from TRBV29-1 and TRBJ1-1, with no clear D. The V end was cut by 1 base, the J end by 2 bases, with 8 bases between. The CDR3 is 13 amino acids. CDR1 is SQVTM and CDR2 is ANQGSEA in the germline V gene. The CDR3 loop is CSVEGDRNTEAFF. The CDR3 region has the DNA TGCAGCGTTGAAGGTGATCGCAACACTGAAGCTTTCTTT.

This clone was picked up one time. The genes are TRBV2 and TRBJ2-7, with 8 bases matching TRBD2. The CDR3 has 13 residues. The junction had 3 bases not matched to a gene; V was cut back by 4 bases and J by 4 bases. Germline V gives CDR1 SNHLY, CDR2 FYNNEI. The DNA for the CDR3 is TGTGCCAGCAGTGGGGGACTAGGGTACGAGCAGTACTTC. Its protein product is CASSGGLGYEQYF. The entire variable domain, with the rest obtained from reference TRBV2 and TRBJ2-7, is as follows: EPEVTQTPSHQVTQMGQEVILRCVPISNHLYFYWYRQILGQKVEFLVSFYNNEISEKSEIFDDQFSVERPDGSNFTLKIRSTKLEDSAMYFCASSGGLGYEQYFGPGTRLTVT.